These 27 T cell receptor beta chains came from one sample sequenced in a study of OX40 agonist ivuxolimab in advanced cancers. Profiling relied on immunoSEQ multiplex PCR, and the TCRdb table lists in-frame clones only, not all of them. The sample holds some 70,000 clones; approximately 86% are singletons and the top ten take over 4.5%. The sample in question was CD4+ or CD8+ T cells sorted from blood, obtained in a trial of the OX40 agonist ivuxolimab. The receptors originated from an adult with an advanced solid tumor such as melanoma, head and neck, liver or kidney cancer.

In this sample, this clone turned up once. The rearrangement joins TRBV27 to TRBJ2-7, with 7 bases aligning to TRBD2. CDR3 size: 16 residues. The V segment lost 8 bases and the J segment 2 bases; nucleotides outside the gene matches: 15. Germline CDR1 reads MNHEY; CDR2 reads SMNVEV (reference sequence). The CDR3 protein is CASEGRGASGAYEQYF. CDR3 in DNA: TGTGCCAGCGAAGGGCGAGGGGCTAGCGGAGCCTACGAGCAGTACTTC.

The chain is built from TRBV9 and TRBJ2-5; D not certain. The CDR3 sequence is 11 residues long. Germline CDR1 SGDLS, CDR2 YYNGEE. V was cut by 1 base and J by 4 bases, with 2 bases left in between. The CDR3 region has the DNA TGTGCCAGCAGCGTAACAGAGACCCAGTACTTC. Protein sequence: CASSVTETQYF. The full variable domain, with the rest looked up from reference TRBV9 and TRBJ2-5, is DSGVTQTPKHLITATGQRVTLRCSPRSGDLSVYWYQQSLDQGLQFLIQYYNGEERAKGNILERFSAQQFPDLHSELNLSSLELGDSALYFCASSVTETQYFGPGTRLLVL.

This clone is labeled as large. Other DNA sequences from this sample encode an identical CDR3 as well. The chain is built from TRBV10-3 and TRBJ1-5; D is unclear. V lost 4 bases and J lost 0, with 10 bases in between. The germline gives CDR1 ENHRY, CDR2 SYGVKD. The CDR3 has 15 amino acids. The CDR3 loop is CAISVGEYSNQPQHF. The CDR3 DNA follows: TGTGCCATCAGTGTCGGAGAGTATAGCAATCAGCCCCAGCATTTT.

J is TRBJ1-4 and V is TRBV6-6; TRBD1 is a possible D gene (6 bases). CDR3 size: 15 residues. Trimming cost V 2 bases and J 3 bases, with 10 bases left between them. Germline loops: CDR1 MNHNY, CDR2 SVGAGI (reference sequence). The CDR3 DNA reads as TGTGCCAGCAGTTACGGAGCAGGGGCTAATGAAAAACTGTTTTTT. The encoded protein is CASSYGAGANEKLFF.

The chain links TRBV2 to TRBJ2-6; no reliable D call. V lost 4 bases and J lost 0, with 7 bases in between. The CDR3 has 15 amino acids. Germline assignment: CDR1 SNHLY and CDR2 FYNNEI. CDR3 loop: CASSGQLSGANVLTF. CDR3 bases: TGTGCCAGCAGTGGCCAGCTCTCTGGGGCCAACGTCCTGACTTTC.

This chain uses TRBV27 with TRBJ2-7, with D unclear. The CDR3 spans 13 residues. CDR1 MNHEY and CDR2 SMNVEV come from the germline V gene (reference sequence). The V gene lost 5 bases and the J gene lost 5 bases, with 13 bases spanning the gap. This chain's CDR3 is CASSPRAGNEQYF. The CDR3 coding sequence is TGTGCCAGCAGTCCCCGGGCCGGCAACGAGCAGTACTTC.

With regard to this clone: The sample holds other DNA sequences that translate to the same CDR3. The J gene is TRBJ1-2, the V gene TRBV7-2; tentatively, D is TRBD1 (6 bases). V shed 3 bases and J shed 4 bases, with 9 bases lying between them. Germline V gene lookup returns CDR1 SGHTA and CDR2 FQGNSA. This CDR3 is built from 13 residues. CDR3 region: CASSLGGAYGYTF. The CDR3 DNA reads TGTGCCAGCAGCTTGGGGGGGGCCTATGGCTACACCTTC.

The V call is TRBV28, the J call TRBJ1-1; D gene unclear. Trimming cost V 3 bases and J 8 bases, with 7 bases left between them. The CDR3 is 11 residues long. CDR1 is MDHEN, CDR2 SYDVKM, per germline. The CDR3 spells CASSFSREAFF. The CDR3 region has the DNA TGTGCCAGCAGTTTTTCGAGGGAAGCTTTCTTT.

This chain uses TRBV11-1 with TRBJ2-3; D might be TRBD2 (5 bases). This CDR3 contains 12 residues. Germline loops: CDR1 SGHAT, CDR2 FQDESV (reference sequence). The V gene lost 4 bases and the J gene lost 8 bases, with 10 bases spanning the gap. CDR3 in DNA: TGTGCCAGCAGCTGGGGAGTAGGTACGCAGTATTTT. The encoded protein is CASSWGVGTQYF.

The rearrangement uses TRBV6-5 and TRBJ1-5, with 9 bases lining up with TRBD1. CDR3 length: 15 amino acids. V was clipped by 2 bases and J by 7 bases; unmatched bases: 6. Germline V gives CDR1 MNHEY, CDR2 SVGAGI. The CDR3 DNA reads as TGTGCCAGCAGTTACCTAACAGGGGGCGGACAGCCCCAGCATTTT. This encodes CASSYLTGGGQPQHF.

The chain couples TRBV27 to TRBJ2-7; D may be TRBD1 (5 bases). The CDR3 sequence is 13 residues long. V was cut by 8 bases and J by 0 bases, with 11 bases left in between. Germline V gene lookup returns CDR1 MNHEY and CDR2 SMNVEV (reference sequence). This CDR3 reads CASGYRSSYEQYF. CDR3 nucleotide sequence: TGTGCCAGCGGATACAGGAGCTCCTACGAGCAGTACTTC.

The chain couples TRBV5-1 to TRBJ2-5; a weak D match, TRBD1 (6 bases). The CDR3 runs to 14 residues. Germline CDR1 and CDR2: SGHRS and YFSETQ. The V gene lost 4 bases and the J gene lost 0 bases, with 10 bases spanning the gap. The CDR3 loop reads CASSPTGYQETQYF. CDR3 DNA sequence: TGCGCCAGCAGCCCCACAGGGTACCAAGAGACCCAGTACTTC.

The rearrangement uses TRBV5-1 and TRBJ2-5; D ambiguous. Germline-derived CDR1 and CDR2 are SGHRS and YFSETQ. The ends were cut back, 0 bases at V and 2 bases at J, with 8 bases in the middle. The CDR3 is 14 residues long. CDR3 sequence (DNA): TGCGCCAGCAGCTTGGAGGCTATGCAAGAGACCCAGTACTTC. Protein product: CASSLEAMQETQYF. Full variable domain (remainder filled in from reference TRBV5-1 and TRBJ2-5): KAGVTQTPRYLIKTRGQQVTLSCSPISGHRSVSWYQQTPGQGLQFLFEYFSETQRNKGNFPGRFSGRQFSNSRSEMNVSTLELGDSALYLCASSLEAMQETQYFGPGTRLLVL.

This clone was seen just once. The rearrangement links TRBV2 to TRBJ1-1; a possible D gene is TRBD1 (6 bases). V lost 2 bases, J lost 7 bases, and 11 bases lay in between. Germline V CDR1 and CDR2: SNHLY, FYNNEI. The CDR3 is 13 amino acids. In nucleotides, the CDR3 is TGTGCCAGCAGTGAAACAGGGTACGGTGAAGCTTTCTTT. It encodes CASSETGYGEAFF.

The chain recombines TRBV2 with TRBJ2-5; tentative D call: TRBD1 (5 bases). The CDR3 consists of 14 residues. V dropped 3 bases and J dropped 1 base, with 9 bases sitting between them. Germline V CDR1 and CDR2: SNHLY, FYNNEI. The CDR3 sequence is CASSERRAQETQYF. Written as DNA, the CDR3 is TGTGCCAGCAGTGAGCGCAGGGCCCAAGAGACCCAGTACTTC.

DNA for the CDR3: TGTGCCAGCAGCCGTAGGTTGGACAGGGCGGGCCAAGAGACCCAGTACTTC. As protein: CASSRRLDRAGQETQYF. This chain joins TRBV9 and TRBJ2-5, with TRBD1 matching 8 bases. CDR3 length: 17 residues. Trimming removed 4 bases from V and 1 base from J; junction bases left unmatched: 12. Germline V gene sequence: CDR1 SGDLS, CDR2 YYNGEE.

The rearrangement joins TRBV18 to TRBJ1-1; TRBD1 agrees at 7 bases. The CDR3 loop spans 16 amino acids. Trimming removed 2 bases from V and 3 bases from J; junction bases left unmatched: 9. Looked up from germline, CDR1 is KGHSH and CDR2 is LQKENI. The CDR3, as DNA: TGTGCCAGCTCACCAGCGATTCCAGGGGGGGACACTGAAGCTTTCTTT. As protein: CASSPAIPGGDTEAFF.

The V call is TRBV18, the J call TRBJ2-2; 13 nucleotides agree with TRBD2. Germline V gene lookup returns CDR1 KGHSH and CDR2 LQKENI. The CDR3 runs 17 residues. Losses at the gene ends were 6 bases for V and 6 bases for J; bases not matched to a gene: 10. The CDR3 nucleotides are TGTGCCAGCTCTCCCTTAGGACTAGCGGGAGCGGCCGGGGAGCTGTTTTTT. Translated, it gives CASSPLGLAGAAGELFF.

The rearrangement uses TRBV19 and TRBJ2-5; D may be TRBD1 (5 bases). With the DNA end fitting TRBJ2-7 better, the J assignment may be wrong. The germline CDR1 and CDR2 sequences are LNHDA and SQIVND (reference sequence). The CDR3 is made up of 15 amino acids. CDR3: CASSYGDSRFYEQYF. CDR3 sequence (DNA): TGTGCCAGTAGTTATGGCGACAGCCGATTCTACGAGCAGTACTTC.

V and J are TRBV6-5 and TRBJ1-1; D uncertain. Trimming left V 9 bases short and J 1 base short, with 15 bases between. The CDR3 extends over 14 amino acids. CDR1 MNHEY and CDR2 SVGAGI come from the germline V gene. The CDR3 bases are TGTGCCAGTACACCCCCGGCAGGGAACACTGAAGCTTTCTTT. This translates into CASTPPAGNTEAFF.

The genes are TRBV5-1 and TRBJ1-3, with 7 bases lining up with TRBD1. V shed 1 base, J shed 1 base, and the junction held 5 bases outside the gene matches. This CDR3 region has 16 residues. Germline values: CDR1 SGHRS, CDR2 YFSETQ. The CDR3: CASSLLPGGSGNTIYF. CDR3 coding DNA: TGCGCCAGCAGCTTGTTACCAGGGGGTTCTGGAAACACCATATATTTT.

This chain links TRBV11-2 with TRBJ2-3; possible D gene TRBD2, 6 bases. This CDR3 region has 15 residues. Germline V gives CDR1 SGHAT, CDR2 FQNNGV. V lost 5 bases and J lost 0, with 12 bases in between. CDR3 DNA: TGTGCCAGCAGCCCCAATAGCGGTAGCACAGATACGCAGTATTTT. Amino acids: CASSPNSGSTDTQYF.

The chain links TRBV4-3 to TRBJ2-3, with D possibly being TRBD2 (5 bases). Deletions cut 3 bases from V and 2 bases from J, with 18 bases between. CDR3 length equals 17 residues. Looked up from germline, CDR1 is LGHNA and CDR2 is YSLEER. The chain's CDR3 is CASSHSLGEAITDTQYF. In DNA form, the CDR3 reads TGCGCCAGCAGCCATTCACTAGGAGAAGCGATCACAGATACGCAGTATTTT.

V is TRBV4-2 and J is TRBJ2-3; 11 nucleotides agree with TRBD2. Germline-derived CDR1 and CDR2 are LGHNA and YNFKEQ. V shed 4 bases, J shed 0 bases, and the junction held 6 bases outside the gene matches. The CDR3 is 17 amino acids. In DNA, the CDR3 is TGTGCCAGCAGCCGCCCGACTAGCGGGGAGAGCACAGATACGCAGTATTTT. Protein: CASSRPTSGESTDTQYF.

This sequence joins TRBV18 and TRBJ2-3; D is possibly TRBD2 (5 bases). CDR3 length: 15 residues. CDR1 is KGHSH, CDR2 LQKENI, per germline. The ends were cut back, 4 bases at V and 1 base at J, with 12 bases in the middle. CDR3 sequence reads: CASSLREARTDTQYF. The CDR3 DNA reads as TGTGCCAGCTCACTTCGGGAAGCACGCACAGATACGCAGTATTTT.

The chain has TRBV5-6 and TRBJ1-1; possible D gene TRBD1, 6 bases. This CDR3 contains 17 residues. The germline V and J ends were trimmed by 0 bases and 2 bases, with 17 bases remaining between them. The germline V gene has CDR1 SGHDT and CDR2 YYEEEE. CDR3 in DNA: TGTGCCAGCAGCTTGGAAGGGTCGGGGGCAGTAAACACTGAAGCTTTCTTT. This sequence encodes CASSLEGSGAVNTEAFF.

The chain couples TRBV19 to TRBJ1-6, with 7 bases identical to TRBD1. The germline CDR1 and CDR2 sequences are LNHDA and SQIVND (reference sequence). V lost 7 bases and J lost 3; bases outside the gene matches: 6. CDR3 length: 15 amino acids. The CDR3 sequence is CASTTTGDYNSPLHF. DNA for the CDR3: TGTGCCAGTACCACCACAGGGGACTATAATTCACCCCTCCACTTT. The variable domain in full, with the rest retrieved from reference TRBV19 and TRBJ1-6, is DGGITQSPKYLFRKEGQNVTLSCEQNLNHDAMYWYRQDPGQGLRLIYYSQIVNDFQKGDIAEGYSVSREKKESFPLTVTSAQKNPTAFYLCASTTTGDYNSPLHFGNGTRLTVT.